The entry below gives a single T cell receptor beta chain sequence along with its context. Methods used by the authors: Cell counts per sample came from amplifying reference gene primers. Data came from immunoSEQ multiplex PCR; TCRdb stores just in-frame clones and leaves some out. V and J calls and clone size are copied from that table; D and trimming were computed from the DNA. The data contain some 390,000 clones, approximately 90% of them singletons. Seattle enrolled patients during active infection and tracked them longitudinally. The entry originates in a study of blood T cell repertoires in COVID-19. Looking at the study overall: T cells, B-cell-depleted T cells, or PBMCs supplied cDNA or gDNA.

Germline V gene lookup returns CDR1 MDHEN and CDR2 SYDVKM. This CDR3 is built from 17 residues. With 1 base removed from V and 2 bases from J, the gap between germline ends came to 15 bases. This TCR derives from a woman aged 40-49 years with COVID-19, enrolled during active disease. Sample: peripheral blood. V is TRBV28 and J is TRBJ1-3; no firm D call. The CDR3 coding sequence is TGTGCCAGCAGTTTATTTCCGGGAGGGAGAACTGGAAACACCATATATTTT. This sequence encodes CASSLFPGGRTGNTIYF.